This T cell receptor (beta chain) was recovered during a study of Tregs in tolerant kidney transplant recipients. Turning to this clone: Antigen: not known. A junction boundary mismatches the germline segment, possibly from a read error. The CDR3 end falls 3 residues outside the read, so it is completed with the germline J gene. The same CDR3 also results from other DNA sequences found in this sample.

The study, taken as a whole, reports: Validation in larger populations is needed because few patients were studied.

FACS sorting followed a roughly six-day coculture of CFSE-labeled recipient PBMCs with irradiated graft donor PBMCs. Germline V gene sequence: CDR1 DFQATT, CDR2 SNEGSKA (reference sequence). The CDR3 is 15 amino acids. The table came from immunoSEQ multiplex PCR; TCRdb's copy has only in-frame clones and leaves some out. The specimen's table records about a thousand clones. The material was CD4+ T cells from blood cultured with allogeneic cells, obtained before the transplant. The V gene is TRBV20-1, the J gene TRBJ2-5; 7 bases are shared with TRBD2. The clonotype was recovered from a human patient who received a combined kidney and bone marrow transplant. The sequenced CDR3 bases are TGCAGCGCTAGTAGCCGGGACTACCTCCGGGAGACC. Protein sequence: CSASSRDYLRET. The full CDR3 protein reads CSASSRDYLRETQYF.